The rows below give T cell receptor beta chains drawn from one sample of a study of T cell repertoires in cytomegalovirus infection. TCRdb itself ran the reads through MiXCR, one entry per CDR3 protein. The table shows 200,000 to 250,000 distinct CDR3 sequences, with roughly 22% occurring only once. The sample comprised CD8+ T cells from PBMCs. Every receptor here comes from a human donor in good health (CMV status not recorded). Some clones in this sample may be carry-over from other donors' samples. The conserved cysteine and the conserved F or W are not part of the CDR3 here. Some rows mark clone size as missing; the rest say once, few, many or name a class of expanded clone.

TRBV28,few,ASKLTGGGLNTEAF
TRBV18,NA,ASSPPGWDSYEQY
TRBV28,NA,ASRHTGTGDNEQY
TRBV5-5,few,ASSLEERGGNYNEQF
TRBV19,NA,ASSILAGGTYEQY
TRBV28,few,ASSLARGYGYT
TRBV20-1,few,SAFRPGTGEYEQF
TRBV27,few,ASSRGASYNEQF
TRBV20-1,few,SARDLRESYEQY
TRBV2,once,ASSDLGYEQY
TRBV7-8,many,ASSSRGGGGAVYNEQF
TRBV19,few,ASGLAGTEAF
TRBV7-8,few,ASSFGGMNGYT
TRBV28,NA,ASSPVGGPYEQY
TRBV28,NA,ASSLLAGTGAGELF
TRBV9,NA,ASSAGMMNTEAF
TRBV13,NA,ASSSQGGFRYGYT
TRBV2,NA,ASNTPPGTTGELF
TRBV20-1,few,SAYRDPNAGELF
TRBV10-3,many,AISDSGTGLYEQY
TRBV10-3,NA,AISDGTGSANEQF
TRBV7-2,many,ASSLLSAETQY
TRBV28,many,ASSITSGAGVHTGELF